These T cell receptor beta chains were read from a single sample in a study of identical twins. TCRdb reprocessed the 5' RACE reads via MiXCR and lists one record per CDR3 protein. There are 1.5 million to 2 million distinct CDR3 sequences in the sample; more than 30% occur only once, and about 0.27% lies in the top ten. Sequencing used cord blood. Every receptor here comes from a newborn girl in good health. Each CDR3 is given with its conserved first and last residue. D genes are given only for firm matches. Expanded clones get a size class; other rows say once, few or many, or leave the size out.

TRBJ2-3,15,TRBD2,TRBV24-1,many,CATRRRGTSTDTQYF,TGTGCCACCAGACGGCGGGGGACTAGCACAGATACGCAGTATTTT
TRBJ1-2,18,-,TRBV10-3,many,CAISESVIWAVRRGGYTF,TGTGCCATCAGTGAGTCGGTTATTTGGGCAGTCCGAAGAGGGGGCTACACCTTC
TRBJ2-7,15,TRBD2,TRBV14,-,CASSQGSGAYNEQYF,TGTGCCAGCAGCCAAGGGAGCGGGGCATACAATGAGCAGTACTTC
TRBJ2-1,15,-,TRBV5-6,-,CASRSTGSVGNEQFF,TGTGCCAGCAGATCAACGGGTAGCGTGGGGAATGAGCAGTTCTTC
TRBJ2-3,15,TRBD2,TRBV13,few,CASSLVFSGGDTQYF,TGTGCCAGCAGCTTAGTTTTTAGCGGGGGGGATACGCAGTATTTT
TRBJ2-7,12,-,TRBV27,-,CASSSQGGRQYF,TGTGCCAGCAGTTCGCAGGGAGGTAGGCAGTACTTC
TRBJ2-2,16,TRBD2,TRBV6-2/TRBV6-3,once,CASSSGLAENTGELFF,TGTGCCAGCAGTTCGGGCCTAGCGGAAAACACCGGGGAGCTGTTTTTT
TRBJ1-5,17,-,TRBV4-1,few,CASSPDGLVEGNQPQHF,TGCGCCAGCAGCCCGGACGGATTGGTTGAGGGCAATCAGCCCCAGCATTTT
TRBJ2-7,12,-,TRBV20-1,few,CSLREASYEQYF,TGCAGTCTAAGGGAGGCATCCTACGAGCAGTACTTC
TRBJ1-6,13,-,TRBV7-9,-,CASRPQGDSPLHF,TGTGCCAGCAGGCCACAAGGGGATTCACCCCTCCACTTT
TRBJ2-5,10,-,TRBV25-1,few,CATSQETQYF,TGTGCCACCAGTCAGGAGACCCAGTACTTC
TRBJ1-5,15,-,TRBV18,-,CASSPEGVYNQPQHF,TGTGCCAGCTCACCAGAGGGGGTTTACAATCAGCCCCAGCATTTT
TRBJ1-4,12,-,TRBV20-1,few,CSASRADEKLFF,TGCAGTGCTAGCAGGGCCGATGAAAAACTGTTTTTT
TRBJ1-2,13,-,TRBV20-1,-,CSGSRGINYGYTF,TGCAGTGGTAGCCGGGGCATTAACTATGGCTACACCTTC
TRBJ2-7,18,TRBD1,TRBV20-1,-,CSARELFPRDRGYNEQYF,TGCAGTGCTAGAGAACTATTCCCCCGGGACAGGGGATACAATGAGCAGTACTTC
TRBJ2-3,14,-,TRBV5-1,-,CASTRTGRADTQYF,TGCGCCAGCACTAGGACAGGGAGGGCAGATACGCAGTATTTT
TRBJ2-2,16,TRBD2,TRBV11-2,-,CASSWTSGGDTGELFF,TGTGCCAGCAGCTGGACTAGCGGGGGGGACACCGGGGAGCTGTTTTTT